Below, 24 T cell receptor beta chains from the same sample are listed, as sequenced in a study of T cell responses to AZD1222 COVID-19 vaccine. Assay used: immunoSEQ multiplex PCR; TCRdb lists only in-frame clones, some missing. The repertoire has over 150,000 clones, roughly 94% of them found once; the top ten carry around 4.4%. The starting material was peripheral blood, obtained on day 0 of MenACWY control vaccination. All receptors derive from an adult in good health.

The chain carries TRBV30 and TRBJ1-1, with D uncertain. Trimming shortened V by 1 base and J by 4 bases, and 10 bases separated the two germline ends. The CDR3 is 13 residues long. Germline V CDR1 and CDR2: GTSNPN, SVGIG (reference sequence). The CDR3 bases are TGTGCCTGGAGTGGGCCGGATGTCACTGAAGCTTTCTTT. Protein sequence: CAWSGPDVTEAFF.

The chain joins TRBV7-8 to TRBJ1-2; the D gene is possibly TRBD1 (6 bases). This CDR3 comprises 19 residues. Germline V lookup: CDR1 SGHVS, CDR2 FQNEAQ. V lost 2 bases to trimming and J lost 7 bases, with 29 bases between them. The CDR3 nucleotides are TGTGCCAGCAGCTTATACCAGACCCAGGGGTCCGCCTTGTTGGGTGGCTACACCTTC. Protein: CASSLYQTQGSALLGGYTF.

This chain connects TRBV28 to TRBJ1-4, with TRBD1 matching 8 bases. Germline-derived CDR1 and CDR2 are MDHEN and SYDVKM. This CDR3 has 15 amino acids. Trimming removed 4 bases from V and 5 bases from J; junction bases left unmatched: 6. Written as DNA, the CDR3 is TGTGCCAGCAGTTCAAACAGGGGGTTCAATGAAAAACTGTTTTTT. It specifies CASSSNRGFNEKLFF.

J is TRBJ2-1 and V is TRBV10-3; TRBD2 matches at 9 bases. The CDR3 is 15 amino acids. V lost 10 bases, J lost 4 bases, and 11 bases stayed unmatched. The germline V gene has CDR1 ENHRY and CDR2 SYGVKD. CDR3: CATRGVAGEYNEQFF. The CDR3 nucleotides are TGTGCCACCAGAGGAGTAGCGGGGGAGTACAATGAGCAGTTCTTC.

The gene calls are TRBV19 and TRBJ2-2; perhaps TRBD1 as D (7 bases). CDR3 size: 13 residues. Trimming shortened V by 8 bases and J by 4 bases, and 11 bases separated the two germline ends. Germline values: CDR1 LNHDA, CDR2 SQIVND (reference sequence). CDR3 coding DNA: TGTGCCAGTCGGCAGGGGGGCACCGGGGAGCTGTTTTTT. This codes for CASRQGGTGELFF.

The J gene is TRBJ2-7, the V gene TRBV11-2, with D perhaps matching TRBD1 (6 bases). V was clipped by 5 bases and J by 6 bases, with 14 bases between them. The CDR3 covers 13 residues. Germline V gene sequence: CDR1 SGHAT, CDR2 FQNNGV. This chain's CDR3 is CASSPMIRGEQYF. As DNA, the CDR3 is TGTGCCAGCAGCCCCATGATCAGGGGCGAGCAGTACTTC.

The V gene is TRBV28, the J gene TRBJ2-1; tentative D call: TRBD2 (6 bases). V shed 3 bases and J shed 4 bases, with 7 bases lying between them. This CDR3 has 13 residues. CDR1 is MDHEN, CDR2 SYDVKM, per germline. In DNA form, the CDR3 reads TGTGCCAGCAGTTTTAGCGGTTACAATGAGCAGTTCTTC. It encodes CASSFSGYNEQFF.

The genes are TRBV7-9 and TRBJ2-7, with 7 bases lining up with TRBD1. V gave up 5 bases and J gave up 5 bases; unmatched junction bases: 12. The CDR3 length is 15 residues. The germline V gene has CDR1 SEHNR and CDR2 FQNEAQ (reference sequence). In DNA, the CDR3 is TGTGCCAGCAGCCCGTTGATCGACAGGGTTGACGAGCAGTACTTC. It codes for CASSPLIDRVDEQYF.

The V gene is TRBV29-1, the J gene TRBJ2-1; TRBD1 agrees at 7 bases. This CDR3 has 14 amino acids. Germline V gene data show CDR1 as SQVTM and CDR2 as ANQGSEA. With 6 bases clipped from V and 7 bases from J, the junction kept 12 bases outside the gene matches. The chain's CDR3 is CSVPNRGRVNEQFF. CDR3 DNA: TGCAGCGTGCCCAACAGGGGAAGAGTGAATGAGCAGTTCTTC.

The CDR3: CASSQDSSGNTIYF. DNA of the CDR3: TGTGCCAGCAGCCAAGACTCCTCTGGAAACACCATATATTTT. The V call is TRBV4-2, the J call TRBJ1-3; D unclear. The CDR3 length is 14 residues. The germline V gene encodes CDR1 LGHNA and CDR2 YNFKEQ. Trimming took off 0 bases at V and 0 bases at J, with 3 bases between the two ends.

This rearrangement joins TRBV9 to TRBJ2-7; D ambiguous. The germline V and J ends were trimmed by 0 bases and 2 bases, with 9 bases remaining between them. There are 14 residues in the CDR3. Germline V CDR1 and CDR2: SGDLS, YYNGEE. The CDR3 loop is CASSVGSLPYEQYF. DNA for the CDR3: TGTGCCAGCAGCGTAGGGAGTCTCCCCTACGAGCAGTACTTC.

The chain couples TRBV6-2 or TRBV6-3 to TRBJ1-2; D unclear. The V and J ends lost 7 bases and 2 bases respectively, with 11 bases between them. Germline V gene lookup returns CDR1 MNHEY and CDR2 SVGEGT. The CDR3 runs to 13 residues. CDR3 sequence: CASTPRRNYGYTF. CDR3 DNA sequence: TGTGCCAGCACCCCCAGGAGAAACTATGGCTACACCTTC.

The V and J genes are TRBV11-2 and TRBJ2-2; D assignment may be TRBD1 or TRBD2 (5 bases each). This CDR3 contains 15 residues. Germline V gives CDR1 SGHAT, CDR2 FQNNGV. The V and J ends lost 4 bases and 5 bases respectively, with 14 bases between them. CDR3 DNA: TGTGCCAGCAGCTCCGGGACCGCGAGGACCGGGGAGCTGTTTTTT. It yields the protein CASSSGTARTGELFF.

This chain uses TRBV27 with TRBJ1-3; D gene unclear. Germline loops: CDR1 MNHEY, CDR2 SMNVEV (reference sequence). The CDR3 is 16 residues long. V was trimmed by 5 bases and J by 0 bases, leaving 14 bases between them. CDR3 coding DNA: TGTGCCAGCAGTCCACCCCACGACAACTCTGGAAACACCATATATTTT. Its protein is CASSPPHDNSGNTIYF.

V and J are TRBV19 and TRBJ1-1, with TRBD1 matching 10 bases. Germline V gives CDR1 LNHDA, CDR2 SQIVND (reference sequence). Trimming removed 9 bases from V and 5 bases from J; junction bases left unmatched: 6. This CDR3 has 13 amino acids. The CDR3 is CASRDRGGTEAFF. The CDR3 bases are TGTGCCAGCCGGGACAGGGGTGGTACTGAAGCTTTCTTT.

The V gene is TRBV27, the J gene TRBJ1-2; the D is unclear. CDR1 is MNHEY, CDR2 SMNVEV, per germline (reference sequence). The germline V and J ends were trimmed by 6 bases and 4 bases, with 12 bases remaining between them. The CDR3 contains 13 residues. Here the CDR3 reads CASRDARPYGYTF. CDR3 nucleotides: TGTGCCAGCAGGGACGCTCGGCCCTATGGCTACACCTTC.

The chain employs TRBV30 and TRBJ1-6, with 7 positions matching TRBD1. The germline CDR1 and CDR2 sequences are GTSNPN and SVGIG (reference sequence). This CDR3 has 15 residues. Germline trimming cut 4 bases from V and 2 bases from J; bases unmatched to any gene: 5. The CDR3 nucleotides read TGTGCCTGGACTCTCGGGACAGCCTATAATTCACCCCTCCACTTT. The encoded protein is CAWTLGTAYNSPLHF.

The chain carries TRBV6-5 and TRBJ1-1; D possibly corresponds to TRBD1 (6 bases). Trimming took off 4 bases at V and 0 bases at J, with 12 bases between the two ends. This CDR3 is built from 15 residues. Germline V gives CDR1 MNHEY, CDR2 SVGAGI. Here the CDR3 DNA reads TGTGCCAGCAGTTGGCCGGGGGCGATGAACACTGAAGCTTTCTTT. The encoded protein is CASSWPGAMNTEAFF.

The chain links TRBV29-1 to TRBJ1-1, with unresolved D. CDR3 size: 14 residues. V gave up 1 base and J gave up 4 bases, with 13 bases separating them. Germline CDR1 is SQVTM and CDR2 is ANQGSEA. The CDR3 sequence: CSVEVVPSPTEAFF. The CDR3 DNA follows: TGCAGCGTTGAAGTGGTCCCAAGTCCCACTGAAGCTTTCTTT.

This clone was recorded only once. The chain links TRBV11-3 to TRBJ2-6; D gene ambiguous. The CDR3 sequence is 16 residues long. The ends were cut back, 1 base at V and 0 bases at J, with 7 bases in the middle. The germline gives CDR1 SGHNT, CDR2 YENEEA. The CDR3 DNA is TGTGCCAGCAGCTTAGGCGGACCCTCTGGGGCCAACGTCCTGACTTTC. This translates into CASSLGGPSGANVLTF.

Only one count was recorded for this clone. The chain joins TRBV27 to TRBJ2-5; D is uncertain. Trimming left V 2 bases short and J 0 bases short, with 13 bases between. The CDR3 is made up of 16 amino acids. CDR1 and CDR2 (germline): MNHEY, SMNVEV (reference sequence). The DNA for the CDR3 is TGTGCCAGCAGTTTACGCCTCGGTACCTACCAAGAGACCCAGTACTTC. Its protein is CASSLRLGTYQETQYF.

This rearrangement joins TRBV2 to TRBJ1-1; D is perhaps TRBD1 (5 bases). The CDR3 contains 14 residues. Trimming cost V 6 bases and J 4 bases, with 15 bases left between them. The V gene's germline CDR1 is SNHLY and CDR2 FYNNEI. The CDR3 is CASSATATSTEAFF. The CDR3 region has the DNA TGTGCCAGCAGCGCGACAGCCACCAGCACTGAAGCTTTCTTT.

The rearrangement joins TRBV7-9 to TRBJ1-2; D might be TRBD1 (6 bases). Germline CDR1 reads SEHNR; CDR2 reads FQNEAQ (reference sequence). With 3 bases removed from V and 12 bases from J, the gap between germline ends came to 17 bases. This CDR3 is built from 13 residues. CDR3 in amino acids: CASSFQGDRLHTF. The DNA for the CDR3 is TGTGCCAGCAGCTTCCAAGGTGACAGGCTGCACACCTTC.

The chain combines TRBV12-3 or TRBV12-4 with TRBJ2-7; the D gene is possibly TRBD2 (6 bases). There are 12 residues in the CDR3. V was cut by 10 bases and J by 5 bases, with 15 bases left in between. The CDR3 sequence: CATTRSGHEQYF. CDR3 in DNA: TGTGCCACTACCCGTAGCGGTCACGAGCAGTACTTC.